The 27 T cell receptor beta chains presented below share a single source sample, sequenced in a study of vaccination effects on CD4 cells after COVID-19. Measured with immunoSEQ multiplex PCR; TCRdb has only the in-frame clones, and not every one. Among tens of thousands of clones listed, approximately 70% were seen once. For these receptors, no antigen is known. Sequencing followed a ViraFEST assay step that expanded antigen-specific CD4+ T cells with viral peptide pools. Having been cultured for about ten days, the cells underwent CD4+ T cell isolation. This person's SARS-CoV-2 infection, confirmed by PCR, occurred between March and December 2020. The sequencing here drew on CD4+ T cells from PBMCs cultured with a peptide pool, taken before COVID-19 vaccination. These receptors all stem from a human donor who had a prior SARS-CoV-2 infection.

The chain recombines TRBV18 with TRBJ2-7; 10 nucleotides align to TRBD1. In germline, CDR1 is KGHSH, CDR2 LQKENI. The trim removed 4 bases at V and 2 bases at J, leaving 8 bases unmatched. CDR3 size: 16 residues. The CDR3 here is CASSLAGTGATYEQYF. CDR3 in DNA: TGTGCCAGCTCACTAGCCGGGACAGGGGCCACCTACGAGCAGTACTTC.

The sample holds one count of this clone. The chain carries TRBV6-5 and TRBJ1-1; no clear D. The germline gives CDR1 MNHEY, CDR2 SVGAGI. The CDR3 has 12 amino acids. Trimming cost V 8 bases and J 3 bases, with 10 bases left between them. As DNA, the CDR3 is TGTGCCAGCGTCCGTTCAGACACTGAAGCTTTCTTT. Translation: CASVRSDTEAFF.

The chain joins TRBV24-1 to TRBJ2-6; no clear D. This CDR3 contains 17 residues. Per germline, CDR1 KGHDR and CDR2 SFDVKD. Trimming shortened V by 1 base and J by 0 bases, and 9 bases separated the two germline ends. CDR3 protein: CATSDFGPASGANVLTF. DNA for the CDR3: TGTGCCACCAGTGATTTCGGCCCAGCCTCTGGGGCCAACGTCCTGACTTTC.

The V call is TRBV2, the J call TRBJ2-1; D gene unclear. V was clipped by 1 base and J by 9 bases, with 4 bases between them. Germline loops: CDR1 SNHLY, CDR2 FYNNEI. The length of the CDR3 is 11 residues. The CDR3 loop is CASSEVIEQFF. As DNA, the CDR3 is TGTGCCAGCAGTGAAGTTATTGAGCAGTTCTTC.

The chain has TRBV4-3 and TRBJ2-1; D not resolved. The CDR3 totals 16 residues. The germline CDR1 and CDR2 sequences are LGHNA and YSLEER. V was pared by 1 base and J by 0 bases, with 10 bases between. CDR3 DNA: TGCGCCAGCAGCCAAGCTCCGCCGAGCTCCTACAATGAGCAGTTCTTC. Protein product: CASSQAPPSSYNEQFF.

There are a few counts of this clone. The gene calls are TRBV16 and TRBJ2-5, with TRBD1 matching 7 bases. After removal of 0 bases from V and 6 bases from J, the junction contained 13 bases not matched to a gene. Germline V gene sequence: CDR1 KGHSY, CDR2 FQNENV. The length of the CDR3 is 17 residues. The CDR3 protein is CASSQSLDREGLKTQYF. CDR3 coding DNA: TGTGCCAGCAGCCAATCCCTTGACAGGGAAGGTCTGAAGACCCAGTACTTC.

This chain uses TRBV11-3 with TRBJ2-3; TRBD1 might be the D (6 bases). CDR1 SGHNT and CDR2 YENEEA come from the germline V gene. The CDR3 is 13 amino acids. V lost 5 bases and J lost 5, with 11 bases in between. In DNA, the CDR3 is TGTGCCAGCAGCCCGGAACAGGGAGATACGCAGTATTTT. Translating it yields CASSPEQGDTQYF.

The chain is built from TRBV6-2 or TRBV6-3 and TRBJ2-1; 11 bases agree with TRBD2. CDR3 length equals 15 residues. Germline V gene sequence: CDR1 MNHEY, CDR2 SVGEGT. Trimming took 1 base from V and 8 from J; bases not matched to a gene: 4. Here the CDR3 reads CASSYLAGGIYEQFF. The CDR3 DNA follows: TGTGCCAGCAGTTACTTAGCGGGAGGGATATATGAGCAGTTCTTC.

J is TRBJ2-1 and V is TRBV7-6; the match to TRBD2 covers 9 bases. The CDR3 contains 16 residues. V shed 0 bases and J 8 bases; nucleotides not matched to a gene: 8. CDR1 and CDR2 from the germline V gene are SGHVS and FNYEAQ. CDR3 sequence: CASSLAGRGGVHEQFF. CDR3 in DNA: TGTGCCAGCAGCTTAGCTGGGCGGGGGGGCGTCCATGAGCAGTTCTTC.

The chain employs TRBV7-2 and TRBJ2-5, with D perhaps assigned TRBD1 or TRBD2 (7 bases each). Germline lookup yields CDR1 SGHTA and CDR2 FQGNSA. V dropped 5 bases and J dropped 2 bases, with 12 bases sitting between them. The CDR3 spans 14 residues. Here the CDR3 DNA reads TGTGCCAGCAGCCCAGGGGGGGGACAAGAGACCCAGTACTTC. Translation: CASSPGGGQETQYF.

The CDR3 protein is CASSWTSSSTDTQYF. The CDR3, as DNA: TGTGCCAGCAGCTGGACAAGCTCTAGCACAGATACGCAGTATTTT. The chain uses TRBV7-6 and TRBJ2-3; D is perhaps TRBD1 (5 bases). CDR1 is SGHVS, CDR2 FNYEAQ, per germline. Trimming took off 4 bases at V and 0 bases at J, with 11 bases between the two ends. The CDR3 loop spans 15 amino acids.

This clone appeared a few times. Written as DNA, the CDR3 is TGCGCCAGCAGCTTGGGGGCGAGGGAAAAACTGTTTTTT. Translated: CASSLGAREKLFF. The rearrangement uses TRBV5-1 and TRBJ1-4, with D unclear. With 0 bases removed from V and 8 bases from J, the gap between germline ends came to 8 bases. The CDR3 extends over 13 amino acids. CDR1 SGHRS and CDR2 YFSETQ come from the germline V gene.

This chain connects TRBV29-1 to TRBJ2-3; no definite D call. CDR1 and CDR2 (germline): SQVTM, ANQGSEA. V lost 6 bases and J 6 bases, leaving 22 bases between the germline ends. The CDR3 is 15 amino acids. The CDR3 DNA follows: TGCAGCGTCAGAAAAAGGAGACATGAGAAGGATACGCAGTATTTT. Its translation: CSVRKRRHEKDTQYF.

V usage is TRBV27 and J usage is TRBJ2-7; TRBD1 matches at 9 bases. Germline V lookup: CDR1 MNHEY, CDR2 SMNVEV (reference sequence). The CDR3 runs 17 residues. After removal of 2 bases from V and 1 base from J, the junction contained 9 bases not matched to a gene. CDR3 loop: CASSLRAAQGASYEQYF. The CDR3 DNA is TGTGCCAGCAGTTTAAGGGCCGCACAGGGGGCATCCTACGAGCAGTACTTC.

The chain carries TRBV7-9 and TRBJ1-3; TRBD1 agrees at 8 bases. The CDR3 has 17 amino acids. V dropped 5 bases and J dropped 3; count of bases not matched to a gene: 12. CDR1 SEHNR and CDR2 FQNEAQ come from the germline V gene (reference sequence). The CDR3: CASSPIPGTGYGNTIYF. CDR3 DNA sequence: TGTGCCAGCAGCCCCATCCCCGGGACAGGATATGGAAACACCATATATTTT.

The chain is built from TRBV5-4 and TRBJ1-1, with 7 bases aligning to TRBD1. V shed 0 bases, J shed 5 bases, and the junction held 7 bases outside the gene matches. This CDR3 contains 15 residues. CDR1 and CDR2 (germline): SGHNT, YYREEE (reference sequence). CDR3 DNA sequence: TGTGCCAGCAGCTTGGCCTGGCAGGGGGAAACTGAAGCTTTCTTT. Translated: CASSLAWQGETEAFF.

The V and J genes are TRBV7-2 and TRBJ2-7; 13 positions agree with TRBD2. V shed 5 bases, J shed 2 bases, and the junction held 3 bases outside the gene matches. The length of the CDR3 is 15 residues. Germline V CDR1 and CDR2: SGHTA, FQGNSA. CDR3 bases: TGTGCCAGCAGCCGGGGACTAGCGGGAACCTACGAGCAGTACTTC. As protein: CASSRGLAGTYEQYF.

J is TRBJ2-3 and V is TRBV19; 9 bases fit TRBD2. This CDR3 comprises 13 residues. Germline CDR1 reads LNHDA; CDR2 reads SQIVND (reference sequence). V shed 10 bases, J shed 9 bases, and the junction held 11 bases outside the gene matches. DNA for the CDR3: TGTGCCACCGAAAGCGGGAGGATTGGGACGCAGTATTTT. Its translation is CATESGRIGTQYF.

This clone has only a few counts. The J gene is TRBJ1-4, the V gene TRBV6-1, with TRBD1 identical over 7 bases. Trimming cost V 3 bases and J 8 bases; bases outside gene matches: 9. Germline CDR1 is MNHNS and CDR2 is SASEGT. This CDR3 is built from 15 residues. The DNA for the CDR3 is TGTGCCAGCAGTGACGGACAGGCGACTGGGGAAAAACTGTTTTTT. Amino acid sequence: CASSDGQATGEKLFF.

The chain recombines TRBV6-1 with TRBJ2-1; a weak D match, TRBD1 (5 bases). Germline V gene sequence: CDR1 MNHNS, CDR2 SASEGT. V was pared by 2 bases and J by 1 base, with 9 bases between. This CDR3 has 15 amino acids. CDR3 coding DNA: TGTGCCAGCAGTGAATACAGGCCGTCCTACAATGAGCAGTTCTTC. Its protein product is CASSEYRPSYNEQFF.

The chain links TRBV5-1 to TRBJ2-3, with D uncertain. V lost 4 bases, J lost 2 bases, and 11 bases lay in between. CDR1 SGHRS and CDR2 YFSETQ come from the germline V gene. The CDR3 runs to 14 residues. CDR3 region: CASSDGPHTDTQYF. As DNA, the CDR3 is TGCGCCAGCAGCGATGGCCCCCACACAGATACGCAGTATTTT.

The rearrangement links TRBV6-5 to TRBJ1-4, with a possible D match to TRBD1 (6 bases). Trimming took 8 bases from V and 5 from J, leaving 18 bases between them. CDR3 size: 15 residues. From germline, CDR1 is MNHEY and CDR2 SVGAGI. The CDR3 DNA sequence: TGTGCCAGCGGGCCTAGGACAGCGAACAATGAAAAACTGTTTTTT. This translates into CASGPRTANNEKLFF.

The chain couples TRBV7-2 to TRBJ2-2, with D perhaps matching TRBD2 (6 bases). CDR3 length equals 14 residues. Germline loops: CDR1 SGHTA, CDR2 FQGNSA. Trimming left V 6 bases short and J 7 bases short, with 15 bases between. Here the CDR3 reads CASRRLEFGGELFF. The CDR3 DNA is TGTGCCAGCAGGCGACTAGAATTCGGCGGGGAGCTGTTTTTT. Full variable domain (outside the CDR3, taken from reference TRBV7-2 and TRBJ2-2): GAGVSQSPSNKVTEKGKDVELRCDPISGHTALYWYRQSLGQGLEFLIYFQGNSAPDKSGLPSDRFSAERTGGSVSTLTIQRTQQEDSAVYLCASRRLEFGGELFFGEGSRLTVL.

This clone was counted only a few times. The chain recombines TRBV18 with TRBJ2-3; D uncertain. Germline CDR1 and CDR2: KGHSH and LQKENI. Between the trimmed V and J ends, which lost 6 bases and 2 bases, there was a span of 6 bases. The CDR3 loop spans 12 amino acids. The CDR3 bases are TGTGCCAGCTCTCAACTCACAGATACGCAGTATTTT. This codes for CASSQLTDTQYF. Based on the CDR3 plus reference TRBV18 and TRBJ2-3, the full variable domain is NAGVMQNPRHLVRRRGQEARLRCSPMKGHSHVYWYRQLPEEGLKFMVYLQKENIIDESGMPKERFSAEFPKEGPSILRIQQVVRGDSAAYFCASSQLTDTQYFGPGTRLTVL.

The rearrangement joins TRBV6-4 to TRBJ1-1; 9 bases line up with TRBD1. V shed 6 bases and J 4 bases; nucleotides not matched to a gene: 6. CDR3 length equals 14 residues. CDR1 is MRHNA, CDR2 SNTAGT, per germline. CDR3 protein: CASSRDRASTEAFF. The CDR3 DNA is TGTGCCAGCAGCCGGGACAGGGCTAGCACTGAAGCTTTCTTT.

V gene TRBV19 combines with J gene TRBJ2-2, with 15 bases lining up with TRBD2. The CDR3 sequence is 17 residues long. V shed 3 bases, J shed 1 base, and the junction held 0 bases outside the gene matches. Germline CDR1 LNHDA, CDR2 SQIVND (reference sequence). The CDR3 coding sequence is TGTGCCAGTAGTATGGGACTAGCGGGAGGGAACACCGGGGAGCTGTTTTTT. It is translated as CASSMGLAGGNTGELFF. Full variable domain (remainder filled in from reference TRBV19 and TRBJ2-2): DGGITQSPKYLFRKEGQNVTLSCEQNLNHDAMYWYRQDPGQGLRLIYYSQIVNDFQKGDIAEGYSVSREKKESFPLTVTSAQKNPTAFYLCASSMGLAGGNTGELFFGEGSRLTVL.

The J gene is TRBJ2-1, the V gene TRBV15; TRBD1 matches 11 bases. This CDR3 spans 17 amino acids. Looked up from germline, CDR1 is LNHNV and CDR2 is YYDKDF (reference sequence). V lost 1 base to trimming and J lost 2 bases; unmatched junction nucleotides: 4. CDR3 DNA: TGTGCCACCAGCAGAGGGGACAGGGGGTTGACCTACAATGAGCAGTTCTTC. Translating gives CATSRGDRGLTYNEQFF. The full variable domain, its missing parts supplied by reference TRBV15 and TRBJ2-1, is DAMVIQNPRYQVTQFGKPVTLSCSQTLNHNVMYWYQQKSSQAPKLLFHYYDKDFNNEADTPDNFQSRRPNTSFCFLDIRSPGLGDTAMYLCATSRGDRGLTYNEQFFGPGTRLTVL.